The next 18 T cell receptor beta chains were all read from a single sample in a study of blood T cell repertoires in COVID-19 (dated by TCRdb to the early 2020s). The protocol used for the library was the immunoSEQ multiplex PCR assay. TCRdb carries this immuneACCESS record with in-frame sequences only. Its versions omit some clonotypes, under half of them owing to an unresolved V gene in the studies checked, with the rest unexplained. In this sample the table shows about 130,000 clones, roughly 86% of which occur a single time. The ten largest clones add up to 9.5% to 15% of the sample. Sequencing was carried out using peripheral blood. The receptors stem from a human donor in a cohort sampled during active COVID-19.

This chain's CDR3 is CASSESWGPYEQYF. In DNA form, the CDR3 reads TGCGCCAGCAGTGAGTCGTGGGGGCCCTACGAGCAGTACTTC. V is TRBV10-2 and J is TRBJ2-7; D may be TRBD1 (6 bases). Per the germline V gene, CDR1 is WSHSY and CDR2 is SAAADI. The CDR3 loop spans 14 amino acids. V lost 0 bases and J lost 2, with 8 bases in between.

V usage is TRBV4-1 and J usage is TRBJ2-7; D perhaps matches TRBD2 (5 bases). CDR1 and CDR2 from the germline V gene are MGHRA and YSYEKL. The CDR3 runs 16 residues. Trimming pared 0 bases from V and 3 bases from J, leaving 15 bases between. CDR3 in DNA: TGCGCCAGCAGCCAAGATCCAGCGGAGGCGAACTACGAGCAGTACTTC. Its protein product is CASSQDPAEANYEQYF.

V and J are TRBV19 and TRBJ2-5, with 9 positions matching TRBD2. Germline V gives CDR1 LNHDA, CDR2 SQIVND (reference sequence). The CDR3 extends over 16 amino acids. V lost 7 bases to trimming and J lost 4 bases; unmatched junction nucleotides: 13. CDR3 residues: CASKRSGGPVSETQYF. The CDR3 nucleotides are TGTGCCAGTAAACGAAGCGGGGGGCCGGTCTCAGAGACCCAGTACTTC.

CDR3 region: CASSRTSGGGSGANVLTF. In nucleotides, the CDR3 is TGTGCCAGTAGTAGGACTAGCGGGGGGGGCTCTGGGGCCAACGTCCTGACTTTC. J is TRBJ2-6 and V is TRBV19, with 15 bases matching TRBD2. V trimming: 4 bases; J trimming: 0 bases; junction bases outside the gene matches: 1. Germline V CDR1 and CDR2: LNHDA, SQIVND (reference sequence). The CDR3 contains 18 residues.

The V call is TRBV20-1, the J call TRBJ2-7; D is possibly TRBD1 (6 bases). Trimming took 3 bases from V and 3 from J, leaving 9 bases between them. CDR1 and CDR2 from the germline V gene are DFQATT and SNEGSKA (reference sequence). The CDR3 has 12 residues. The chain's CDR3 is CSASGGLYEQYF. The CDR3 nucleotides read TGCAGTGCTAGTGGGGGCCTCTACGAGCAGTACTTC.

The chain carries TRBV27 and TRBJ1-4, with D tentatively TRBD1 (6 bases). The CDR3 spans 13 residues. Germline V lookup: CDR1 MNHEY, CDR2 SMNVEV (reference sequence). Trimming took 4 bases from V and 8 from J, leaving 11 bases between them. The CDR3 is CASSSAGAEKLFF. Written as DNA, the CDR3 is TGTGCCAGCAGTTCGGCAGGGGCGGAAAAACTGTTTTTT.

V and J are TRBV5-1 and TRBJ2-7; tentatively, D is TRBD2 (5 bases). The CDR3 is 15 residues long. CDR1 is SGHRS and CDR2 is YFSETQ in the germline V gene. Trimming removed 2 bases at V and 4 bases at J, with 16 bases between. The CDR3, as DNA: TGCGCCAGCAGCTTTTTCGGGGAAAAAGGTTACGAGCAGTACTTC. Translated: CASSFFGEKGYEQYF.

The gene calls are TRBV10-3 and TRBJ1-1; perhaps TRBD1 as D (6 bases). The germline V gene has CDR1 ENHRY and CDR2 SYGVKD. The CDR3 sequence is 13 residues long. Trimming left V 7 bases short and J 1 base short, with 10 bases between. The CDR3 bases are TGTGCCATCAAGGGGGAAACGAACACTGAAGCTTTCTTT. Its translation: CAIKGETNTEAFF.

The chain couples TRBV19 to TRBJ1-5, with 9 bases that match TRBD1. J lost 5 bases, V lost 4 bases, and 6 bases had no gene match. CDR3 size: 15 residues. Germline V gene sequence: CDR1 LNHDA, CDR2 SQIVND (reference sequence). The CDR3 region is CASSSGTGQHQPQHF. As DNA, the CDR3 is TGTGCCAGTAGTAGCGGGACAGGGCAACATCAGCCCCAGCATTTT.

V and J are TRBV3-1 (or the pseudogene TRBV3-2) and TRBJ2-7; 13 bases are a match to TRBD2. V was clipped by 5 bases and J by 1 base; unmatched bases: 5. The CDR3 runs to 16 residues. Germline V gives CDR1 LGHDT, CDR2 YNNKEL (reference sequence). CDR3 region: CASSKTSGGLSYEQYF. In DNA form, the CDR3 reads TGTGCCAGCAGCAAGACTAGCGGGGGGCTTTCCTACGAGCAGTACTTC.

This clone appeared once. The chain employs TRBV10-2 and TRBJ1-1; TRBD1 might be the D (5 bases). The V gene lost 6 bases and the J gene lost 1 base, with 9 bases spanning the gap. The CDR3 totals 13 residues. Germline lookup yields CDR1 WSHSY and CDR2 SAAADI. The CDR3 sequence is CASSGGRNTEAFF. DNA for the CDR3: TGCGCCAGCAGCGGGGGACGGAACACTGAAGCTTTCTTT.

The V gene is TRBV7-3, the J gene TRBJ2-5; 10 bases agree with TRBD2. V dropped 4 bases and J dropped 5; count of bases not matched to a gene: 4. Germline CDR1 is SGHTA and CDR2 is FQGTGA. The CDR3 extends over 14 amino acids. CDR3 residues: CASSSLAGGETQYF. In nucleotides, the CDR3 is TGTGCCAGCAGCTCATTAGCGGGGGGCGAGACCCAGTACTTC.

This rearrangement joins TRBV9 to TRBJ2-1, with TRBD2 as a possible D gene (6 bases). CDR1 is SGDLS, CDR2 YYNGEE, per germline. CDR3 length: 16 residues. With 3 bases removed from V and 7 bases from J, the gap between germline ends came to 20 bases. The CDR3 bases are TGTGCCAGCAGCGGTATACCCGCCCCGGGAGTGAATGAGCAGTTCTTC. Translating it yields CASSGIPAPGVNEQFF.

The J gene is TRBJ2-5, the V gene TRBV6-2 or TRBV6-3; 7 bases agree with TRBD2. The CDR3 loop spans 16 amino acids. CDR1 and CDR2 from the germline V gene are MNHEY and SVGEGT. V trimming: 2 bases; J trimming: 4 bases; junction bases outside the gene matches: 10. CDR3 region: CASSYQRGSVVETQYF. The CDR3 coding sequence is TGTGCCAGCAGTTACCAGCGGGGAAGCGTGGTAGAGACCCAGTACTTC.

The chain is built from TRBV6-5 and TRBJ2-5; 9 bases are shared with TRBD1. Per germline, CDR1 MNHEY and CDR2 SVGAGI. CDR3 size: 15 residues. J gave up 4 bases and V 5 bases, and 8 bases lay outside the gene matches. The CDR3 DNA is TGTGCCAGCAGTACAAACAGGGGGCTGGGAGAGACCCAGTACTTC. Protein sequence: CASSTNRGLGETQYF.

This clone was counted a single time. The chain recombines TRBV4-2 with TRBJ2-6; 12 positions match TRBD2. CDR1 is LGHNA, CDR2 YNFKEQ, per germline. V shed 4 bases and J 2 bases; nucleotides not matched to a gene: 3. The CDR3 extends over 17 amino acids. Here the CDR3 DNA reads TGTGCCAGCAGCCTCCGGACTAGCGGGGCTGGGGCCAACGTCCTGACTTTC. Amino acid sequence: CASSLRTSGAGANVLTF.

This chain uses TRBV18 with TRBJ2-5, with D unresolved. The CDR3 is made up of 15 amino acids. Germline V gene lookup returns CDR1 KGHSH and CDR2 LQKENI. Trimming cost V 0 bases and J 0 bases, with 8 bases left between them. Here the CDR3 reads CASSPPPLYQETQYF. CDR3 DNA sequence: TGTGCCAGCTCACCACCCCCCCTGTACCAAGAGACCCAGTACTTC.

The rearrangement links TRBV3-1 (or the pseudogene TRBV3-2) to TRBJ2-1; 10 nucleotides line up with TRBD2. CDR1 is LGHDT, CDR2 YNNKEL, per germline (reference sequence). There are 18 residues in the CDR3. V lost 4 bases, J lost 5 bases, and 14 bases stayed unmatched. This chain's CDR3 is CASSPYAQRGGLNNEQFF. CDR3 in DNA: TGTGCCAGCAGCCCCTACGCCCAGCGGGGGGGACTAAACAATGAGCAGTTCTTC.